Shown below are 25 T cell receptor beta chains from a single sample sequenced in a study of cytomegalovirus exposure and HLA in healthy donors. The assay was immunoSEQ multiplex PCR, and TCRdb's table has in-frame clones only and misses some. The repertoire holds 67,000 or so clones, with 90% to 95% as singletons. Material for sequencing was PBMCs. These receptors were taken from a young man in good health and CMV-seropositive.

This clone was counted a few times. The V call is TRBV4-2, the J call TRBJ2-7, with 10 nucleotides matching TRBD2. Germline trimming cut 0 bases from V and 0 bases from J; bases unmatched to any gene: 2. In germline, CDR1 is LGHNA, CDR2 YNFKEQ. This CDR3 comprises 16 residues. The CDR3: CASSQDWTSGSYEQYF. The CDR3 region has the DNA TGTGCCAGCAGCCAAGATTGGACTAGCGGCTCCTACGAGCAGTACTTC.

The chain is built from TRBV7-9 and TRBJ1-4, with D possibly being TRBD1 (6 bases). Trimming shortened V by 3 bases and J by 5 bases, and 16 bases separated the two germline ends. Germline V CDR1 and CDR2: SEHNR, FQNEAQ (reference sequence). This CDR3 comprises 16 residues. The CDR3 DNA sequence: TGTGCCAGCAGCTTTATCCCTCAGGGGTTCAATGAAAAACTGTTTTTT. It specifies CASSFIPQGFNEKLFF. Full variable domain (remainder filled in from reference TRBV7-9 and TRBJ1-4): DTGVSQNPRHKITKRGQNVTFRCDPISEHNRLYWYRQTLGQGPEFLTYFQNEAQLEKSRLLSDRFSAERPKGSFSTLEIQRTEQGDSAMYLCASSFIPQGFNEKLFFGSGTQLSVL.

The chain links TRBV28 to TRBJ2-7; 8 bases map to TRBD2. After removal of 5 bases from V and 3 bases from J, the junction contained 6 bases not matched to a gene. CDR3 size: 14 residues. The germline CDR1 and CDR2 sequences are MDHEN and SYDVKM. CDR3 sequence reads: CASSLSGGVYEQYF. CDR3 in DNA: TGTGCCAGCAGTCTAAGCGGGGGAGTCTACGAGCAGTACTTC.

The chain employs TRBV5-1 and TRBJ2-7, with 10 bases identical to TRBD2. The length of the CDR3 is 17 residues. Trimming removed 0 bases from V and 2 bases from J; junction bases left unmatched: 8. Germline V gives CDR1 SGHRS, CDR2 YFSETQ. The CDR3 region is CASSLASSGGSTYEQYF. The CDR3 nucleotides read TGCGCCAGCAGCTTGGCCTCTAGCGGGGGCTCCACCTACGAGCAGTACTTC.

The chain joins TRBV19 to TRBJ2-5; 7 bases fit TRBD1. J was trimmed by 0 bases and V by 4 bases; bases with no gene match: 5. Germline V gene sequence: CDR1 LNHDA, CDR2 SQIVND (reference sequence). The CDR3 has 15 residues. The CDR3 nucleotides are TGTGCCAGTAGTAATGGCAGGGGGTACCAAGAGACCCAGTACTTC. Translated, it gives CASSNGRGYQETQYF.

The V call is TRBV7-2, the J call TRBJ2-1, with TRBD1 identical over 7 bases. J lost 8 bases, V lost 1 base, and 8 bases had no gene match. CDR1 is SGHTA, CDR2 FQGNSA, per germline. CDR3 length equals 15 residues. CDR3: CASSLGGQPVDEQFF. As DNA, the CDR3 is TGTGCCAGCAGCTTAGGGGGACAGCCAGTCGATGAGCAGTTCTTC.

This clone was found once. This sequence joins TRBV7-3 and TRBJ2-1; maybe TRBD2 (5 bases). Germline loops: CDR1 SGHTA, CDR2 FQGTGA. V was shortened by 1 base and J by 7 bases, with 11 bases between the two germline ends. This CDR3 has 14 amino acids. The CDR3: CASSLRGEQNEQFF. CDR3 sequence (DNA): TGTGCCAGCAGCTTAAGGGGAGAGCAGAATGAGCAGTTCTTC.

The rearrangement uses TRBV5-6 and TRBJ2-5, with 7 bases identical to TRBD1. J was trimmed by 2 bases and V by 3 bases; bases with no gene match: 4. The CDR3 contains 14 residues. Germline V gene sequence: CDR1 SGHDT, CDR2 YYEEEE. The CDR3 DNA follows: TGTGCCAGCAGCTCCCGGGACAGACAAGAGACCCAGTACTTC. Protein: CASSSRDRQETQYF.

The rearrangement uses TRBV7-3 and TRBJ2-3, with 14 bases identical to TRBD2. This CDR3 is 16 amino acids long. V shed 5 bases, J shed 4 bases, and the junction held 5 bases outside the gene matches. Looked up from germline, CDR1 is SGHTA and CDR2 is FQGTGA. In nucleotides, the CDR3 is TGTGCCAGCAGCCCTCGACTAGCGGGAGGGGCAGATACGCAGTATTTT. It specifies CASSPRLAGGADTQYF.

The chain is built from TRBV2 and TRBJ2-7, with 8 bases lining up with TRBD2. V dropped 5 bases and J dropped 3; count of bases not matched to a gene: 3. The CDR3 contains 13 residues. In germline, CDR1 is SNHLY, CDR2 FYNNEI. This CDR3 reads CASSQGLGYEQYF. The CDR3 DNA follows: TGTGCCAGCAGTCAGGGACTAGGCTACGAGCAGTACTTC.

The V gene is TRBV5-1, the J gene TRBJ2-7, with D perhaps matching TRBD1 (5 bases). Per the germline V gene, CDR1 is SGHRS and CDR2 is YFSETQ. V lost 4 bases, J lost 4 bases, and 15 bases lay in between. The CDR3 consists of 14 residues. This CDR3 reads CASSPGLSRYEQYF. The CDR3 region has the DNA TGCGCCAGCAGCCCAGGGTTAAGCAGGTACGAGCAGTACTTC. The full variable domain, rest sourced from reference TRBV5-1 and TRBJ2-7, is KAGVTQTPRYLIKTRGQQVTLSCSPISGHRSVSWYQQTPGQGLQFLFEYFSETQRNKGNFPGRFSGRQFSNSRSEMNVSTLELGDSALYLCASSPGLSRYEQYFGPGTRLTVT.

The CDR3 loop reads CASSLRTSSGGAATDTQYF. CDR3 DNA sequence: TGTGCCAGCAGCTTAAGGACGTCTAGCGGGGGGGCGGCTACAGATACGCAGTATTTT. The gene calls are TRBV5-6 and TRBJ2-3; 12 bases fit TRBD2. The germline V gene has CDR1 SGHDT and CDR2 YYEEEE. The CDR3 is 19 amino acids. Trimming cost V 2 bases and J 3 bases; bases outside gene matches: 13.

The rearrangement joins TRBV29-1 to TRBJ2-2; D is unclear. With 3 bases removed from V and 7 bases from J, the gap between germline ends came to 12 bases. The CDR3 runs to 13 residues. Germline V gives CDR1 SQVTM, CDR2 ANQGSEA. The CDR3 DNA reads TGCAGCGTTGAGAGCTGGTCGAACGGGGAGCTGTTTTTT. This translates into CSVESWSNGELFF.

V usage is TRBV28 and J usage is TRBJ1-2; 7 positions match TRBD1. The germline gives CDR1 MDHEN, CDR2 SYDVKM. Germline trimming cut 4 bases from V and 4 bases from J; bases unmatched to any gene: 6. The CDR3 length is 14 residues. The CDR3 reads CASSSGQESYGYTF. In nucleotides, the CDR3 is TGTGCCAGCAGTTCAGGACAGGAAAGCTATGGCTACACCTTC.

This sequence joins TRBV7-8 and TRBJ2-6; a possible D gene is TRBD1 (5 bases). Deletions cut 6 bases from V and 0 bases from J, with 15 bases between. The CDR3 runs 17 residues. Germline V gene lookup returns CDR1 SGHVS and CDR2 FQNEAQ. The CDR3 DNA follows: TGTGCCAGCAGTCGACAGCCCTCCAGCTCTGGGGCCAACGTCCTGACTTTC. The encoded protein is CASSRQPSSSGANVLTF.

V and J are TRBV10-1 and TRBJ1-6, with 10 bases matching TRBD1. V was clipped by 10 bases and J by 5 bases; unmatched bases: 11. From germline, CDR1 is WNHNN and CDR2 SYGVQD (reference sequence). CDR3 size: 16 residues. CDR3 sequence reads: CATTQDRGSNNSPLHF. The CDR3 DNA sequence: TGCGCCACCACGCAGGACAGGGGGTCGAATAATTCACCCCTCCACTTT.

The genes are TRBV29-1 and TRBJ2-3, with a tentative D call TRBD2 (5 bases). V gave up 7 bases and J gave up 4 bases, with 15 bases separating them. Germline CDR1 SQVTM, CDR2 ANQGSEA. This CDR3 comprises 13 residues. CDR3 nucleotides: TGCAGCGCACGCGAGGCGGGTCCAGATACGCAGTATTTT. Protein sequence: CSAREAGPDTQYF.

This chain joins TRBV5-6 and TRBJ2-3, with D hard to call. CDR1 and CDR2 (germline): SGHDT, YYEEEE. Trimming removed 3 bases at V and 1 base at J, with 6 bases between. The CDR3 covers 13 residues. The chain's CDR3 is CASSSQGTDTQYF. The CDR3 nucleotides read TGTGCCAGCAGCTCCCAGGGCACAGATACGCAGTATTTT.

V gene TRBV12-5 combines with J gene TRBJ1-5, with TRBD1 matching over 7 bases. CDR3 length: 16 residues. V was pared by 1 base and J by 3 bases, with 6 bases of the junction left unmatched. Per germline, CDR1 LGHNT and CDR2 FRNRAP. CDR3 in amino acids: CASGLAGTDYNQPQHF. Written as DNA, the CDR3 is TGTGCTAGTGGTTTGGCCGGGACAGATTACAATCAGCCCCAGCATTTT.

CDR3 sequence: CASFRDRSRPNTGELFF. As DNA, the CDR3 is TGTGCCAGCTTCCGGGACAGGAGCCGTCCGAACACCGGGGAGCTGTTTTTT. V gene TRBV19 combines with J gene TRBJ2-2; 8 nucleotides align to TRBD1. The CDR3 is made up of 17 amino acids. V lost 9 bases to trimming and J lost 0 bases; unmatched junction nucleotides: 12. Germline CDR1 reads LNHDA; CDR2 reads SQIVND (reference sequence).

This chain uses TRBV9 with TRBJ2-2; 9 bases match TRBD1. With V trimmed by 3 bases and J by 5 bases, 8 bases remained unmatched. Germline CDR1 reads SGDLS; CDR2 reads YYNGEE. This CDR3 spans 16 amino acids. CDR3 bases: TGTGCCAGCAGCGCTATTCCCGGGACAGGGACCGGGGAGCTGTTTTTT. Translating it yields CASSAIPGTGTGELFF.

This chain joins TRBV4-1 and TRBJ2-3; D is perhaps TRBD2 (5 bases). This CDR3 region has 16 residues. Germline V CDR1 and CDR2: MGHRA, YSYEKL. V was pared by 0 bases and J by 2 bases, with 12 bases between. This CDR3 is CASSQDSASLTDTQYF. The CDR3 DNA follows: TGCGCCAGCAGCCAAGATTCGGCTAGCCTCACAGATACGCAGTATTTT.

The chain joins TRBV11-3 to TRBJ2-5; possibly TRBD1 for D (8 bases). V lost 5 bases and J lost 7, with 17 bases in between. The CDR3 runs 14 residues. Germline-derived CDR1 and CDR2 are SGHNT and YENEEA. CDR3 nucleotide sequence: TGTGCCAGCAGCCTGGACAGGGAGGGAGGGACCCAGTACTTC. Its protein is CASSLDREGGTQYF.

This clone has just one count. V usage is TRBV18 and J usage is TRBJ2-5, with 7 bases aligning to TRBD1. The CDR3 length is 15 residues. The germline gives CDR1 KGHSH, CDR2 LQKENI. The V and J ends lost 1 base and 3 bases, in that order; junction bases with no gene match: 5. CDR3 protein: CASSPRGTAEETQYF. The CDR3 DNA reads TGTGCCAGCTCACCACGGGGGACAGCGGAAGAGACCCAGTACTTC. Full variable domain (remainder filled in from reference TRBV18 and TRBJ2-5): NAGVMQNPRHLVRRRGQEARLRCSPMKGHSHVYWYRQLPEEGLKFMVYLQKENIIDESGMPKERFSAEFPKEGPSILRIQQVVRGDSAAYFCASSPRGTAEETQYFGPGTRLLVL.

The CDR3 DNA is TGTGCCAGCAGCTTGGGACTAGCGGGGGAGACCCAGTACTTC. It specifies CASSLGLAGETQYF. V is TRBV11-2 and J is TRBJ2-5; 13 bases align to TRBD2. Unmatched junction bases numbered 0, after V lost 3 bases and J lost 5 bases. CDR1 is SGHAT and CDR2 is FQNNGV in the germline V gene. This CDR3 comprises 14 residues.